The next 24 T cell receptor beta chains were all read from a single sample in a study of OX40 agonist ivuxolimab in advanced cancers. Assay used: immunoSEQ multiplex PCR; TCRdb lists only in-frame clones, some missing. This sample has 50,000 to 65,000 clones, with roughly four fifths found just once. The material sequenced was CD4+ or CD8+ T cells sorted from blood, taken in a trial of the OX40 agonist ivuxolimab. The origin of the receptors is an adult with an advanced solid tumor such as melanoma, head and neck, liver or kidney cancer.

The chain carries TRBV7-2 and TRBJ1-3; 7 bases fit TRBD1. Germline CDR1 SGHTA, CDR2 FQGNSA. The junction had 4 bases not matched to a gene; V was cut back by 1 base and J by 4 bases. The CDR3 totals 15 residues. The CDR3 DNA reads TGTGCCAGCAGCTTAGGAGGGGGCATGGGAAACACCATATATTTT. Protein product: CASSLGGGMGNTIYF.

The V gene is TRBV9, the J gene TRBJ1-1; D is possibly TRBD1 (5 bases). The CDR3 loop spans 14 amino acids. Germline CDR1 and CDR2: SGDLS and YYNGEE. With 0 bases removed from V and 7 bases from J, the gap between germline ends came to 13 bases. The DNA for the CDR3 is TGTGCCAGCAGCGTAGATCGGGGGAGAAATGAAGCTTTCTTT. This translates into CASSVDRGRNEAFF.

The table lists this clone with many counts. The chain is built from TRBV25-1 and TRBJ1-1; D is unclear. V lost 5 bases, J lost 0 bases, and 13 bases lay in between. Germline loops: CDR1 MGHDK, CDR2 SYGVNS. There are 15 residues in the CDR3. In nucleotides, the CDR3 is TGTGCCAGCAGTCCCCAAGGGATCATGAACACTGAAGCTTTCTTT. This translates into CASSPQGIMNTEAFF.

The chain joins TRBV6-1 to TRBJ1-4; possible D gene TRBD1, 5 bases. V shed 6 bases and J shed 13 bases, with 18 bases lying between them. The germline gives CDR1 MNHNS, CDR2 SASEGT. CDR3 size: 13 residues. DNA of the CDR3: TGTGCCAGCAGGGGGGACCCCGCCTGGGGACTGTTTTTT. It translates to CASRGDPAWGLFF.

In its sample, this clone was seen once. This chain connects TRBV7-2 to TRBJ2-7; D ambiguous. The germline V gene has CDR1 SGHTA and CDR2 FQGNSA. The CDR3 contains 13 residues. The V gene lost 5 bases and the J gene lost 1 base, with 9 bases spanning the gap. DNA for the CDR3: TGTGCCAGCAGCATTACACGGTCCTACGAGCAGTACTTC. It encodes CASSITRSYEQYF.

V is TRBV5-1 and J is TRBJ1-2, with D hard to call. The V end was cut by 0 bases, the J end by 5 bases, with 11 bases between. Germline V lookup: CDR1 SGHRS, CDR2 YFSETQ. CDR3 length equals 14 residues. CDR3 coding DNA: TGCGCCAGCAGCTTGGATGTCCCCGGTTATGGCTACACCTTC. The encoded protein is CASSLDVPGYGYTF.

The genes are TRBV6-1 and TRBJ1-1; tentatively, D is TRBD1 (5 bases). CDR1 is MNHNS, CDR2 SASEGT, per germline. The ends were cut back, 8 bases at V and 3 bases at J, with 16 bases in the middle. The CDR3 is 14 residues long. DNA of the CDR3: TGTGCCAGCGGTAAAACTGGGGGAGACACTGAAGCTTTCTTT. Translating gives CASGKTGGDTEAFF.

J is TRBJ1-5 and V is TRBV2; maybe TRBD1 (6 bases). The CDR3 consists of 13 residues. The V gene's germline CDR1 is SNHLY and CDR2 FYNNEI. The V and J ends lost 5 bases and 11 bases respectively, with 16 bases between them. CDR3 sequence reads: CASSQKGTMTQHF. The CDR3 coding sequence is TGTGCCAGCAGTCAAAAGGGGACAATGACCCAGCATTTT.

The V call is TRBV30, the J call TRBJ1-5; TRBD1 is a possible D gene (6 bases). V was trimmed by 1 base and J by 10 bases, leaving 17 bases between them. Germline assignment: CDR1 GTSNPN and CDR2 SVGIG (reference sequence). This CDR3 comprises 14 residues. The CDR3 DNA reads as TGTGCCTGGAGTGGGGTCTTGGGGGGGGGCCCCCAGCATTTT. Translation: CAWSGVLGGGPQHF.

The V and J genes are TRBV15 and TRBJ2-1; D is undetermined. Germline loops: CDR1 LNHNV, CDR2 YYDKDF (reference sequence). Trimming removed 0 bases from V and 11 bases from J, with 14 bases in between. The CDR3 has 14 residues. The CDR3 sequence: CATSRDRADYKQFF. The CDR3 bases are TGTGCCACCAGCAGAGATCGTGCGGATTACAAGCAGTTCTTC.

The V call is TRBV29-1, the J call TRBJ2-7; no reliable D call. Trimming pared 6 bases from V and 6 bases from J, leaving 15 bases between. This CDR3 contains 12 residues. CDR1 is SQVTM, CDR2 ANQGSEA, per germline. The chain's CDR3 is CSVRPDSFEQYF. The CDR3 DNA follows: TGCAGCGTCCGACCTGACTCATTCGAGCAGTACTTC.

The rearrangement uses TRBV12-2 and TRBJ2-7; the table's D call, TRBD2, has no DNA check behind it. TRBV12-2 is a documented pseudogene. The CDR3 has 15 residues. CDR3: CASRQNDRSVYEQYF. DNA for the CDR3: TGTGCAAGTCGCCAAAATGATCGTAGCGTCTACGAGCAGTACTTC.

J is TRBJ1-2 and V is TRBV30; D perhaps matches TRBD1 (5 bases). Germline CDR1 is GTSNPN and CDR2 is SVGIG (reference sequence). Trimming took off 2 bases at V and 4 bases at J, with 11 bases between the two ends. This CDR3 comprises 13 residues. CDR3 bases: TGTGCCTGGAGTACCGGGACCGCCTATGGCTACACCTTC. Its protein product is CAWSTGTAYGYTF.

The gene calls are TRBV10-2 and TRBJ2-3; 12 positions match TRBD2. CDR3 length: 15 residues. Germline V gene lookup returns CDR1 WSHSY and CDR2 SAAADI. Trimming at V came to 6 bases and at J to 0 bases, leaving 1 base not matched to a gene. The CDR3 is CASRLAGGSTDTQYF. The CDR3 coding sequence is TGCGCCAGCAGGCTAGCGGGGGGGAGCACAGATACGCAGTATTTT.

The CDR3 here is CATSRDQSGTDEQYF. CDR3 in DNA: TGTGCCACCAGCAGAGATCAGTCGGGTACGGACGAGCAGTACTTC. This chain joins TRBV15 and TRBJ2-7, with D uncertain. CDR1 LNHNV and CDR2 YYDKDF come from the germline V gene (reference sequence). The V end was cut by 0 bases, the J end by 5 bases, with 14 bases between. The CDR3 has 15 amino acids.

The chain couples TRBV21-1 to TRBJ1-5; the D call of TRBD1 is as the table states it, not checked on the DNA. TRBV21-1 counts as a pseudogene. CDR3 size: 14 residues. CDR3 bases: TGTGCCAGCAGCATCGTCCCTAGGGGTCAGCCCCAGCATTTT. The encoded protein is CASSIVPRGQPQHF.

V usage is TRBV6-5 and J usage is TRBJ1-5, with TRBD1 matching over 9 bases. From germline, CDR1 is MNHEY and CDR2 SVGAGI. CDR3 length: 13 residues. V was pared by 10 bases and J by 5 bases, with 6 bases of the junction left unmatched. In DNA, the CDR3 is TGTGCCATCCAGGGACAGGGAGATCAGCCCCAGCATTTT. This gives the protein CAIQGQGDQPQHF.

V and J are TRBV5-1 and TRBJ2-2; 7 bases match TRBD2. The germline V gene has CDR1 SGHRS and CDR2 YFSETQ. The CDR3 sequence is 15 residues long. V gave up 5 bases and J gave up 5 bases; unmatched junction bases: 9. CDR3 region: CASRPSGVETGELFF. DNA of the CDR3: TGCGCCAGCAGACCCAGCGGGGTGGAGACCGGGGAGCTGTTTTTT.

The chain recombines TRBV18 with TRBJ1-5; perhaps TRBD1 as D (6 bases). This CDR3 contains 16 residues. Germline loops: CDR1 KGHSH, CDR2 LQKENI. Trimming left V 4 bases short and J 4 bases short, with 17 bases between. Written as DNA, the CDR3 is TGTGCCAGCTCACGGTCGAGATCAGGGGCGAATCAGCCCCAGCATTTT. Encoded protein: CASSRSRSGANQPQHF.

The V and J genes are TRBV11-1 and TRBJ2-2, with D perhaps TRBD2 (6 bases). Between the trimmed V and J ends, which lost 5 bases and 0 bases, there was a span of 13 bases. This CDR3 has 16 amino acids. Germline CDR1 reads SGHAT; CDR2 reads FQDESV (reference sequence). This CDR3 is CASSRRGAANTGELFF. The CDR3 DNA reads TGTGCCAGCAGCAGGAGGGGTGCCGCGAACACCGGGGAGCTGTTTTTT.

The V call is TRBV30, the J call TRBJ1-1; a possible D gene is TRBD1 (6 bases). CDR3 size: 14 residues. The V and J ends lost 2 bases and 0 bases respectively, with 10 bases between them. Per germline, CDR1 GTSNPN and CDR2 SVGIG (reference sequence). The DNA of the CDR3 is TGTGCCTGGAGTTTTGGGGGCTTGAACACTGAAGCTTTCTTT. Its translation: CAWSFGGLNTEAFF.

V is TRBV11-2 and J is TRBJ2-5, with a tentative D call TRBD2 (6 bases). This CDR3 is 14 amino acids long. V lost 5 bases and J lost 2, with 12 bases in between. Germline V CDR1 and CDR2: SGHAT, FQNNGV. CDR3 in amino acids: CASSPMGGQETQYF. For the CDR3, the DNA is TGTGCCAGCAGCCCTATGGGGGGTCAAGAGACCCAGTACTTC.

V usage is TRBV2 and J usage is TRBJ2-5; TRBD2 matches 8 bases. Per germline, CDR1 SNHLY and CDR2 FYNNEI. The J segment lost 4 bases and the V segment lost 5 bases, leaving 9 bases of the junction unmatched. The CDR3 runs to 15 residues. The CDR3: CASSFLAGRGETQYF. DNA for the CDR3: TGTGCCAGCAGTTTTCTAGCGGGCAGGGGAGAGACCCAGTACTTC.

V and J are TRBV9 and TRBJ1-6; a possible D gene is TRBD1 (5 bases). V lost 2 bases, J lost 7 bases, and 13 bases lay in between. CDR1 and CDR2 (germline): SGDLS, YYNGEE. The CDR3 has 15 residues. The CDR3, as DNA: TGTGCCAGCAGCGTTACCGGGACTCCCAATTCACCCCTCCACTTT. Amino acids: CASSVTGTPNSPLHF.